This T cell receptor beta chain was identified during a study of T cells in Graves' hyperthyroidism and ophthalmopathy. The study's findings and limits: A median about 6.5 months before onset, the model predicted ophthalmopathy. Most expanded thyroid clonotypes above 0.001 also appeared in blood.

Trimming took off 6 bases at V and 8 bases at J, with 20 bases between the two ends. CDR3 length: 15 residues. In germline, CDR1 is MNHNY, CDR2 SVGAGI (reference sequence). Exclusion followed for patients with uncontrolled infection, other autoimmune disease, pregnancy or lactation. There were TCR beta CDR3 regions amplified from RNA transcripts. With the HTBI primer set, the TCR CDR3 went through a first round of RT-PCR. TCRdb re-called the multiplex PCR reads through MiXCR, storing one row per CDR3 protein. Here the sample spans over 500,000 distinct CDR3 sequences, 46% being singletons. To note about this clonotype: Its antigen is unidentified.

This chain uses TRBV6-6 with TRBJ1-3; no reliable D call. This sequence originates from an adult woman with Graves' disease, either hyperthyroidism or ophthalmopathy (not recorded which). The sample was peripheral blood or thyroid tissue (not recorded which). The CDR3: CASSFVAHYGYTIYF. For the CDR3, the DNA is TGTGCCAGCAGCTTCGTTGCACACTATGGCTACACCATATATTTT.